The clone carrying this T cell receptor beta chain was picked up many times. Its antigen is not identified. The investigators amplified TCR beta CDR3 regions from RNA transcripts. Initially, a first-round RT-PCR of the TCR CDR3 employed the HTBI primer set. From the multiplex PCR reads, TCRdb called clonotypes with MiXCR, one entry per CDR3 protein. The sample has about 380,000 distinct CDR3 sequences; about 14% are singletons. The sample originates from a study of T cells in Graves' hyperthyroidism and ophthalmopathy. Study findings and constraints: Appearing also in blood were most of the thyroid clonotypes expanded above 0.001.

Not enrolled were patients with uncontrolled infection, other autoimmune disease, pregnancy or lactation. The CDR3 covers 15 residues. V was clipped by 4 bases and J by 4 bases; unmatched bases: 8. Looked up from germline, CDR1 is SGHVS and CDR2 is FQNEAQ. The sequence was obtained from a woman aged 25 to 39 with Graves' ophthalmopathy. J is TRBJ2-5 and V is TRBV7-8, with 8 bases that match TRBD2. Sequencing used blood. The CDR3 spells CASSWSGGVGETQYF. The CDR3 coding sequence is TGTGCCAGCAGCTGGAGCGGGGGCGTGGGAGAGACCCAGTACTTC.